The 21 T cell receptor beta chains given below trace back to one sample, sequenced in a study of regulatory T cells in long-lasting Graves disease. Time point reported: newly diagnosed GD, antithyroid drugs for less than 3 months. Scientists built the TCR library using RNA that was extracted from PBMCs. Both iRepertoire HTBI primers and Arm-PCR of CDR3 regions were used to build the TCR beta libraries. TCRdb reprocessed the multiplex PCR reads with MiXCR, giving one entry per CDR3 protein. Altogether 350,000 to 550,000 distinct CDR3 sequences are present, 15% to 20% being singletons, with the ten largest covering 20% to 25%. These sequences were also reported in another study, on T cells in Graves' hyperthyroidism and ophthalmopathy.

The sample consisted of peripheral blood mononuclear cells (PBMCs), taken at new diagnosis, from a patient treated with antithyroid drugs. These receptors originate from a woman aged 18-29 years with Graves disease.

The J gene is TRBJ2-6, the V gene TRBV4-3, with D possibly TRBD1 on 5 matching bases. CDR1 and CDR2 from the germline V gene are LGHNA and YSLEER. This CDR3 is built from 15 residues. V lost 5 bases and J lost 3, with 11 bases in between. The DNA for the CDR3 is TGCGCCAGCAGCTCTACAGGTTTTGGGGCCAACGTCCTGACTTTC. Translation: CASSSTGFGANVLTF.

The V gene is TRBV12-3 or TRBV12-4, the J gene TRBJ2-7, with unresolved D. The germline V and J ends were trimmed by 3 bases and 5 bases, with 11 bases remaining between them. This CDR3 contains 13 residues. CDR3 bases: TGTGCCAGCAGTTTCACCCTAGGCAACGAGCAGTACTTC. This gives the protein CASSFTLGNEQYF.

Concerning this clonotype: Mismatch with germline at one junction end may stem from a read error. The V and J genes are TRBV12-3 or TRBV12-4 and TRBJ1-2; D gene unclear. The CDR3 spans 13 residues. CDR3 nucleotide sequence: TGTGCCAGCAGTTTAGGAACAGTCTATGGCAACACCTTC. Protein product: CASSLGTVYGNTF.

This clonotype came up many times. The chain is built from TRBV27 and TRBJ2-1, with 14 bases fitting TRBD2. Looked up from germline, CDR1 is MNHEY and CDR2 is SMNVEV (reference sequence). This CDR3 has 17 residues. V shed 2 bases and J 8 bases; nucleotides not matched to a gene: 8. The CDR3 spells CASSLRLAGGLRYEQFF. Here the CDR3 DNA reads TGTGCCAGCAGTTTACGACTAGCGGGAGGGCTGAGGTATGAGCAGTTCTTC.

The V gene is TRBV6-2 or TRBV6-3, the J gene TRBJ2-1; 8 bases align to TRBD2. This CDR3 contains 18 residues. The V gene end was trimmed by 0 bases and the J gene end by 6 bases; junction bases not matched to a gene: 13. CDR1 and CDR2 (germline): MNHEY, SVGEGT. The CDR3 DNA follows: TGTGCCAGCAGTTACTCTAGCGGGATAAATAATAACCCCAATGAGCAGTTCTTC. Protein sequence: CASSYSSGINNNPNEQFF.

This clonotype occurred a few times. This CDR3 reads CAISESGIRSTDTQYF. The CDR3 DNA reads as TGTGCCATCAGTGAGTCTGGCATACGTAGCACAGATACGCAGTATTTT. The chain links TRBV10-3 to TRBJ2-3; no definite D call. The V gene's germline CDR1 is ENHRY and CDR2 SYGVKD. The length of the CDR3 is 16 residues. Trimming took off 0 bases at V and 0 bases at J, with 10 bases between the two ends.

This clonotype was detected many times. J is TRBJ1-6 and V is TRBV2; 9 nucleotides line up with TRBD1. The CDR3 consists of 15 residues. The trim removed 6 bases at V and 11 bases at J, leaving 11 bases unmatched. Per the germline V gene, CDR1 is SNHLY and CDR2 is FYNNEI. As DNA, the CDR3 is TGTGCCAGCAGGAGGTCCGGGACAGGGTCCCCACCCCTCCACTTT. Amino acids: CASRRSGTGSPPLHF.

The chain links TRBV5-6 to TRBJ2-3; TRBD1 matches 7 bases. The J call is doubtful: the DNA matches TRBJ1-1 better. This CDR3 has 13 amino acids. Germline assignment: CDR1 SGHDT and CDR2 YYEEEE. CDR3 protein: CASSSLTGIEAFF. The CDR3 DNA reads as TGTGCCAGCAGCTCCTTGACAGGGATTGAAGCTTTCTTT.

This clonotype was detected a few times. This chain links TRBV11-3 with TRBJ1-1, with a tentative D call TRBD1 (6 bases). V lost 5 bases and J lost 8, with 18 bases in between. This CDR3 is 14 amino acids long. Germline V gene lookup returns CDR1 SGHNT and CDR2 YENEEA. The CDR3 sequence is CASSQRGGGPEAFF. The CDR3 DNA reads as TGTGCCAGCAGCCAACGTGGGGGGGGGCCCGAAGCTTTCTTT.

The J gene is TRBJ1-5, the V gene TRBV30; no reliable D call. Germline V gene data show CDR1 as GTSNPN and CDR2 as SVGIG (reference sequence). V lost 3 bases and J lost 5, with 20 bases in between. The CDR3 contains 16 residues. In DNA, the CDR3 is TGTGCCTGGAGCCAAACCTCTAATTGGGGTGATCAGCCCCAGCATTTT. It codes for CAWSQTSNWGDQPQHF.

This clonotype occurred a few times. The genes are TRBV5-5 and TRBJ2-1, with D unclear. V was pared by 5 bases and J by 5 bases, with 5 bases between. The CDR3 runs 11 residues. Germline-derived CDR1 and CDR2 are SGHKS and YYEKEE (reference sequence). The CDR3 protein is CASRIDNEQFF. DNA of the CDR3: TGTGCCAGCAGAATAGACAATGAGCAGTTCTTC.

This clonotype was counted many times. The junction departs from germline at one end; a sequencing error may be responsible. The V and J genes are TRBV5-1 and TRBJ2-1, with 15 bases fitting TRBD2. This CDR3 comprises 17 residues. Germline CDR1 is SGHRS and CDR2 is YFSETQ. This CDR3 reads CASSLAPGTSGRNEQFF. As DNA, the CDR3 is TGTGCCAGCAGCTTAGCCCCGGGGACTAGCGGGAGGAATGAGCAGTTCTTC.

Only a few counts were recorded for this clonotype. The chain couples TRBV20-1 to TRBJ2-1; a weak D match, TRBD2 (6 bases). Germline V gives CDR1 DFQATT, CDR2 SNEGSKA (reference sequence). Trimming removed 1 base from V and 4 bases from J, with 17 bases in between. The CDR3 is 16 residues long. The CDR3 DNA sequence: TGCAGTGCTAGAGTCTTGGGGGGAGAGGTGTACAATGAGCAGTTCTTC. The encoded protein is CSARVLGGEVYNEQFF.

The genes are TRBV4-2 and TRBJ2-5; 8 bases line up with TRBD2. The CDR3 is 17 amino acids. The J segment lost 4 bases and the V segment lost 3 bases, leaving 13 bases of the junction unmatched. CDR1 and CDR2 (germline): LGHNA, YNFKEQ. CDR3 sequence (DNA): TGTGCCAGCAGCCAGTCTGAAACTAGCGGTTACCGAGAGACCCAGTACTTC. Its protein product is CASSQSETSGYRETQYF.

Only a few counts were recorded for this clonotype. The V gene is TRBV5-1, the J gene TRBJ2-7; 9 positions agree with TRBD1. CDR3 size: 19 residues. Germline CDR1 is SGHRS and CDR2 is YFSETQ. J lost 0 bases, V lost 0 bases, and 13 bases had no gene match. CDR3 region: CASSLAGTGRRGASYEQYF. In nucleotides, the CDR3 is TGCGCCAGCAGCTTGGCCGGGACAGGGCGTCGCGGCGCCTCCTACGAGCAGTACTTC.

This clonotype was observed a handful of times. In DNA form, the CDR3 reads TGCAGCGTTGAAGATCTTCGGGGATTGGACACCATATATTTT. It specifies CSVEDLRGLDTIYF. V usage is TRBV29-1 and J usage is TRBJ1-3; no clear D. The V end lost 0 bases, the J end lost 8 bases, and 14 bases lay between the germline ends. The germline V gene encodes CDR1 SQVTM and CDR2 ANQGSEA. The CDR3 length is 14 residues.

This clonotype was detected ten times or more. J is TRBJ2-7 and V is TRBV13, with unresolved D. The CDR3 loop spans 14 amino acids. Trimming pared 4 bases from V and 2 bases from J, leaving 12 bases between. CDR1 and CDR2 (germline): PRHDT, FYEKMQ (reference sequence). In nucleotides, the CDR3 is TGTGCCAGCAGCTCCTTATTAGCCCCCTACGAGCAGTACTTC. Amino acids: CASSSLLAPYEQYF.

The V gene is TRBV7-8, the J gene TRBJ2-7; 7 nucleotides agree with TRBD1. The CDR3 totals 15 residues. Germline CDR1 SGHVS, CDR2 FQNEAQ. V dropped 4 bases and J dropped 3; count of bases not matched to a gene: 9. CDR3 DNA: TGTGCCAGCAGCTCCGACAGGGCCGTGGTCTACGAGCAGTACTTC. The encoded protein is CASSSDRAVVYEQYF.

The chain recombines TRBV27 with TRBJ2-1; TRBD1 matches at 8 bases. The germline gives CDR1 MNHEY, CDR2 SMNVEV (reference sequence). With V trimmed by 8 bases and J by 0 bases, 6 bases remained unmatched. The CDR3 is 15 residues long. CDR3 DNA sequence: TGTGCCAGCGGGTACAGGGGGAGCTCCTACAATGAGCAGTTCTTC. This translates into CASGYRGSSYNEQFF.

In this sample, this clonotype turned up a few times. The chain links TRBV10-3 to TRBJ2-7, with TRBD2 identical over 10 bases. Germline values: CDR1 ENHRY, CDR2 SYGVKD. V lost 8 bases, J lost 5 bases, and 18 bases stayed unmatched. This CDR3 comprises 17 residues. CDR3 coding DNA: TGTGCCATCGATCCTAGCGGGAGCCTCACTGGGCTAGACGAGCAGTACTTC. Its translation is CAIDPSGSLTGLDEQYF.

This clonotype came up many times. The rearrangement uses TRBV6-2 or TRBV6-3 and TRBJ2-7; TRBD1 aligns across 9 bases. V lost 2 bases and J lost 6; bases outside the gene matches: 11. The germline gives CDR1 MNHEY, CDR2 SVGEGT. The length of the CDR3 is 16 residues. This CDR3 reads CASSYAGTGPLGEQYF. Written as DNA, the CDR3 is TGTGCCAGCAGTTACGCTGGGACAGGGCCGTTGGGCGAGCAGTACTTC.